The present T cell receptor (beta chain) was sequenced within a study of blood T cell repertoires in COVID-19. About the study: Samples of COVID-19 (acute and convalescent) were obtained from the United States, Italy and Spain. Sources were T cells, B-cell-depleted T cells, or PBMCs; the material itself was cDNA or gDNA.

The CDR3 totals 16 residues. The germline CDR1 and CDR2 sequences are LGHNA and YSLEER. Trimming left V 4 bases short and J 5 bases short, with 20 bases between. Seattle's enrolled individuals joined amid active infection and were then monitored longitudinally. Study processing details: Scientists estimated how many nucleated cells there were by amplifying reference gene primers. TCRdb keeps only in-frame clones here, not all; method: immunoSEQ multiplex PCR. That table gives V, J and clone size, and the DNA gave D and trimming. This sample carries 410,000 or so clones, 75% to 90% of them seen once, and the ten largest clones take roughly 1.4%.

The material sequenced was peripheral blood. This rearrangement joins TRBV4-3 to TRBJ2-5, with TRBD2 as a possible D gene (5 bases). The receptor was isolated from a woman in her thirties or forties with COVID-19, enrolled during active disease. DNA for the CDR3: TGCGCCAGCAGCCTAACTCGGCTAGCAGAATTTGAGACCCAGTACTTC. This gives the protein CASSLTRLAEFETQYF.